The clone carrying this T cell receptor (beta chain) was seen a handful of times. Its antigen is unknown. Time point indicated: persistent/refractory GD, antithyroid drugs over 5 years with positive TRAb. RNA from PBMCs was the source of the TCR library. These data belong to a study of regulatory T cells in long-lasting Graves disease. On the study more broadly: Those with persistent Graves' disease had received antithyroid drugs for over 5 years with positive TSH receptor antibodies. The study's findings and limits: Newly diagnosed patients had higher TCR diversity than persistent Graves' patients did. Sharing of public clonotypes was greater in persistent patients (more than 2,500) than in new patients (roughly 1,000).

TCR beta libraries were built with iRepertoire HTBI primers and Arm-PCR of CDR3 regions. TCRdb analysed the multiplex PCR reads with MiXCR anew, one entry per CDR3 protein. The sample lists roughly 450,000 distinct CDR3 sequences; 20% to 25% were seen once. This CDR3 is 15 amino acids long. V lost 2 bases and J 0 bases, leaving 8 bases between the germline ends. This chain links TRBV12-3 or TRBV12-4 with TRBJ1-3; D call uncertain. The clonotype comes from a female donor with Graves disease. The starting material was peripheral blood mononuclear cells (PBMCs), obtained when the disease was refractory, from a patient treated with antithyroid drugs. The CDR3 nucleotides read TGTGCCAGCAGTTTAAAGCTCGGCTCTGGAAACACCATATATTTT. Translating it yields CASSLKLGSGNTIYF.